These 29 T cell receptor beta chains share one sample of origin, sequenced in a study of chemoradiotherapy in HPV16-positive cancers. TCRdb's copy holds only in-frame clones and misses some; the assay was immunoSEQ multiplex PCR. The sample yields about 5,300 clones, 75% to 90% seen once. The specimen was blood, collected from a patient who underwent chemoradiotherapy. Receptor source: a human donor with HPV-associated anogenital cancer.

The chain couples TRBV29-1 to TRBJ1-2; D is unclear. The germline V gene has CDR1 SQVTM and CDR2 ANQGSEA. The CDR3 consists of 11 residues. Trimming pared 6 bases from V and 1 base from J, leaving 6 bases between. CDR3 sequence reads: CSVSSNYGYTF. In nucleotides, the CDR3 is TGCAGCGTCTCAAGTAACTATGGCTACACCTTC.

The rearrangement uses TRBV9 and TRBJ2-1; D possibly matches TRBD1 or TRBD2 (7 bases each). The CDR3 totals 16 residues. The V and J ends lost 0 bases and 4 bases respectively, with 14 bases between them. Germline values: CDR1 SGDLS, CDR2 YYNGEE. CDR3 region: CASSVEGRGQYNEQFF. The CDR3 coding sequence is TGTGCCAGCAGCGTAGAAGGGAGGGGGCAATACAATGAGCAGTTCTTC. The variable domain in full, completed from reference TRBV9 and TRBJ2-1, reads DSGVTQTPKHLITATGQRVTLRCSPRSGDLSVYWYQQSLDQGLQFLIQYYNGEERAKGNILERFSAQQFPDLHSELNLSSLELGDSALYFCASSVEGRGQYNEQFFGPGTRLTVL.

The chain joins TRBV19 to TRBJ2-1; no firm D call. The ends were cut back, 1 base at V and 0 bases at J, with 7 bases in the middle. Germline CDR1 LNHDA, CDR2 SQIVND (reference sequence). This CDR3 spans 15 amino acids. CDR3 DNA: TGTGCCAGTAGTATAGTCGACTCCTCCTACAATGAGCAGTTCTTC. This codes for CASSIVDSSYNEQFF.

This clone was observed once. For the CDR3, the DNA is TGTGCCAGCGGGACCGGGGCGAGCAATCAGCCCCAGCATTTT. This gives the protein CASGTGASNQPQHF. The gene calls are TRBV27 and TRBJ1-5; possible D gene TRBD1, 5 bases. This CDR3 has 14 residues. Per germline, CDR1 MNHEY and CDR2 SMNVEV (reference sequence). Between the trimmed V and J ends, which lost 8 bases and 1 base, there was a span of 12 bases.

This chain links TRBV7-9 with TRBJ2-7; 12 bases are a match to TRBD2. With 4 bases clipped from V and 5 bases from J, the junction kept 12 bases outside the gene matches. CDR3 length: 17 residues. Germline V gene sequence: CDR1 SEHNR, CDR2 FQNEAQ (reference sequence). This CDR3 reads CASSYFGLAGLSNEQYF. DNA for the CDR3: TGTGCCAGCAGCTACTTTGGACTAGCGGGACTATCCAACGAGCAGTACTTC.

Here the CDR3 DNA reads TGTGCCAGCAGCCAAGATGGTCAGATCACCGGGGAGCTGTTTTTT. Translating it yields CASSQDGQITGELFF. V is TRBV4-2 and J is TRBJ2-2; unclear D gene. The V and J ends lost 0 bases and 4 bases respectively, with 9 bases between them. CDR1 and CDR2 from the germline V gene are LGHNA and YNFKEQ. This CDR3 region has 15 residues.

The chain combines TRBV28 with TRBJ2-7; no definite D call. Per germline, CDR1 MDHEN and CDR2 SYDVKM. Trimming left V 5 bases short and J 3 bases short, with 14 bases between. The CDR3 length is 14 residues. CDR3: CASSPLRRLYEQYF. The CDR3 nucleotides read TGTGCCAGCAGTCCCCTCAGGAGACTCTACGAGCAGTACTTC.

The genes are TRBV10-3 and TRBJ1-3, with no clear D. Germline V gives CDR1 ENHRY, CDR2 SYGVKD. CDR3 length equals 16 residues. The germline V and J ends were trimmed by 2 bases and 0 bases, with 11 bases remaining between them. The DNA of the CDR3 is TGTGCCATCAGTGAGCTTACGGTGAGCTCTGGAAACACCATATATTTT. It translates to CAISELTVSSGNTIYF.

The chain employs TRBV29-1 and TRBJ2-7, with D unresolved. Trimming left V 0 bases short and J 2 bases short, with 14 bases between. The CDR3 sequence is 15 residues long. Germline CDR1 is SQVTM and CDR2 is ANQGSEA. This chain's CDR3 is CSVEDSRVATYEQYF. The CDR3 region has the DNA TGCAGCGTTGAAGATTCCCGGGTTGCAACCTACGAGCAGTACTTC.

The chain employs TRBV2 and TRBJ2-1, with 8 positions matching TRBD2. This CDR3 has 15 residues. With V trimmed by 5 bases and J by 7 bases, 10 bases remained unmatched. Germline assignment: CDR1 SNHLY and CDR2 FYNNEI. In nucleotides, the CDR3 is TGTGCCAGCAGTCTCCTTCGGACTAGCTCGAATGAGCAGTTCTTC. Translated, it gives CASSLLRTSSNEQFF.

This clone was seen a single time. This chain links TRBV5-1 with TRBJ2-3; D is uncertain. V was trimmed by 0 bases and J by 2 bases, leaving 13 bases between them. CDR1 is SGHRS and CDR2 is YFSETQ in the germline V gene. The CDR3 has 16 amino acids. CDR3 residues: CASSLGSGLNTDTQYF. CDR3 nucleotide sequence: TGCGCCAGCAGCTTGGGATCCGGGCTTAACACAGATACGCAGTATTTT.

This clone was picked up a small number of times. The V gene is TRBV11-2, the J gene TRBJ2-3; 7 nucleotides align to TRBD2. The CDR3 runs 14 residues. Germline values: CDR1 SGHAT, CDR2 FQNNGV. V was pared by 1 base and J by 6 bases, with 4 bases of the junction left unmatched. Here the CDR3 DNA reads TGTGCCAGCAGCTTAGGGGGAGGGAGGGATACGCAGTATTTT. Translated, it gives CASSLGGGRDTQYF.

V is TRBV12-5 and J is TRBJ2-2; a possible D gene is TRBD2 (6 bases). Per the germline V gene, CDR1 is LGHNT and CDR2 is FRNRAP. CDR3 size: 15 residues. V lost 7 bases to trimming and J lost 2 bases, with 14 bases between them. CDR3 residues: CASVNGGKNTGELFF. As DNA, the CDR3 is TGTGCTAGTGTGAATGGGGGGAAAAACACCGGGGAGCTGTTTTTT. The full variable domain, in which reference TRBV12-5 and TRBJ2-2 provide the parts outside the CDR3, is DARVTQTPRHKVTEMGQEVTMRCQPILGHNTVFWYRQTMMQGLELLAYFRNRAPLDDSGMPKDRFSAEMPDATLATLKIQPSEPRDSAVYFCASVNGGKNTGELFFGEGSRLTVL.

The CDR3 nucleotides read TGTGCCAGCAGCTTTGCATATTCGGACGAGCAGTACTTC. Encoded protein: CASSFAYSDEQYF. This chain links TRBV11-1 with TRBJ2-7; no definite D call. The germline CDR1 and CDR2 sequences are SGHAT and FQDESV (reference sequence). The V end was cut by 3 bases, the J end by 5 bases, with 11 bases between. CDR3 size: 13 residues.

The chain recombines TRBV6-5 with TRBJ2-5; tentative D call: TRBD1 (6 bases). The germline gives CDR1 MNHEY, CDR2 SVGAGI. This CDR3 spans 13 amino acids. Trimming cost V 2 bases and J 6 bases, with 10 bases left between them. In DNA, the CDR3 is TGTGCCAGCAGTTACCCCGGGACACAGACCCAGTACTTC. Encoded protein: CASSYPGTQTQYF.

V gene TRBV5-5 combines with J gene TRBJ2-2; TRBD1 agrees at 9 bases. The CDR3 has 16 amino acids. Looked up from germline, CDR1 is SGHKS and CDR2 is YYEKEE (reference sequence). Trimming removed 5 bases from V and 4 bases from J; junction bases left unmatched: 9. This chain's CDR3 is CASSHAGQGRTGELFF. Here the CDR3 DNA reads TGTGCCAGCAGTCATGCGGGACAGGGTCGCACCGGGGAGCTGTTTTTT.

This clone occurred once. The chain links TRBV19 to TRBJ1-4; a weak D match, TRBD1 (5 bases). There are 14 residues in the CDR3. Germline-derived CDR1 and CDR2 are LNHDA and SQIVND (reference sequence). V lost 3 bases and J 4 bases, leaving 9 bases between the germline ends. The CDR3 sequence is CASSIRGYNEKLFF. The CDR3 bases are TGTGCCAGTAGTATTCGGGGGTATAATGAAAAACTGTTTTTT.

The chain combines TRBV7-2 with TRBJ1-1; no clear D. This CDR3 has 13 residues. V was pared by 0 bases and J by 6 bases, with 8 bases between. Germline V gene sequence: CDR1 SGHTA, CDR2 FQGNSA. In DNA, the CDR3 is TGTGCCAGCAGCTTAGCGGCAAGGTCTGAAGCTTTCTTT. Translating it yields CASSLAARSEAFF.

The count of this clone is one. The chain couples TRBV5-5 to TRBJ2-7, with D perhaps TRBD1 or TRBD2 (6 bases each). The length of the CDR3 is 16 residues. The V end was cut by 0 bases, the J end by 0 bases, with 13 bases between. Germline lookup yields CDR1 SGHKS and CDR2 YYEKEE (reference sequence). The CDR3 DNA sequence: TGTGCCAGCAGCTTGGCCGGAGGGGGGTCCTCCTACGAGCAGTACTTC. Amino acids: CASSLAGGGSSYEQYF.

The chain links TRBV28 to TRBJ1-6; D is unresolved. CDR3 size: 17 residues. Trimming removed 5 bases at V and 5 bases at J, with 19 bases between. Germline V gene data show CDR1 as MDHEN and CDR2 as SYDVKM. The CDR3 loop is CASSPLPPGLNNSPLHF. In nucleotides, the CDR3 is TGTGCCAGCAGTCCGCTGCCCCCCGGGCTAAATAATTCACCCCTCCACTTT.

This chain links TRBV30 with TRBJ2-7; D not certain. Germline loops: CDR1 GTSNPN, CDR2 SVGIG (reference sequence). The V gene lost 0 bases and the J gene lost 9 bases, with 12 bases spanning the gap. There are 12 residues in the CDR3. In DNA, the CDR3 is TGTGCCTGGAGTGTAAAAGGGTTGGGGCAGTACTTC. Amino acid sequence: CAWSVKGLGQYF.

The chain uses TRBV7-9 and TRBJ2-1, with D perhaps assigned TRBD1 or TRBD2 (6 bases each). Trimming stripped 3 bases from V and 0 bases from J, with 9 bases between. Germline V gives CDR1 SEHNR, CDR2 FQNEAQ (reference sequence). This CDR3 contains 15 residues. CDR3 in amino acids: CASSFGGGSYNEQFF. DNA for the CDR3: TGTGCCAGCAGCTTCGGAGGGGGCTCCTACAATGAGCAGTTCTTC.

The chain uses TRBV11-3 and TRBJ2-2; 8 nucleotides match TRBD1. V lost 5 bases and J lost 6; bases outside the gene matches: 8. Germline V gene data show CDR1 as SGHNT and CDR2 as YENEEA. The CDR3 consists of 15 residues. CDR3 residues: CASSPRTGRAGELFF. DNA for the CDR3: TGTGCCAGCAGCCCCCGGACAGGGCGCGCCGGGGAGCTGTTTTTT.

The DNA for the CDR3 is TGTGCCAGCAGCTTGCCAGGGGGATTGAACACTGAAGCTTTCTTT. Translating gives CASSLPGGLNTEAFF. The chain combines TRBV5-6 with TRBJ1-1; 7 bases align to TRBD1. Germline assignment: CDR1 SGHDT and CDR2 YYEEEE. This CDR3 region has 15 residues. The J segment lost 0 bases and the V segment lost 1 base, leaving 3 bases of the junction unmatched.

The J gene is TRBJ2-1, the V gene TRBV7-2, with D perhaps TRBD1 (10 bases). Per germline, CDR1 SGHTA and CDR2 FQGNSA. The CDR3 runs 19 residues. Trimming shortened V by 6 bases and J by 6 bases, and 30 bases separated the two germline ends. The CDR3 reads CASSRTGTGVSGSINEQFF. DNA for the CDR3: TGTGCCAGCAGTCGTACCGGGACAGGGGTTAGCGGGAGTATCAATGAGCAGTTCTTC.

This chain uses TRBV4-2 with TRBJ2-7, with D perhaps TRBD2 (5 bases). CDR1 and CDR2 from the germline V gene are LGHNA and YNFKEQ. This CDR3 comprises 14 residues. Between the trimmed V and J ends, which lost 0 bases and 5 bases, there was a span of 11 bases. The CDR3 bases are TGTGCCAGCAGCCAAGAACTAGTTGTGGACGAGCAGTACTTC. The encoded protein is CASSQELVVDEQYF.

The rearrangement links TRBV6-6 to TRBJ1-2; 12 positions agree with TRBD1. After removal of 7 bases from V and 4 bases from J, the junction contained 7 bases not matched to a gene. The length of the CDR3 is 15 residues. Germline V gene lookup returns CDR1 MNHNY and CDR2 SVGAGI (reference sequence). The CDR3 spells CASKTGTGGIYGYTF. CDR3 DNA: TGTGCCAGCAAAACCGGGACAGGGGGCATCTATGGCTACACCTTC.

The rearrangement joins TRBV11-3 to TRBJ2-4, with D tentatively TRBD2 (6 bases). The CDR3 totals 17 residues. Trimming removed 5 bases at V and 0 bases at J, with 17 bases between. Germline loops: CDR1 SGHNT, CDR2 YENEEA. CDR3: CASSPWFGSLAKNIQYF. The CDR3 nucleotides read TGTGCCAGCAGCCCCTGGTTCGGGAGTCTAGCCAAAAACATTCAGTACTTC.

The CDR3 loop reads CAWSPPRGLGDQPQHF. The CDR3 DNA follows: TGTGCCTGGAGCCCGCCCAGGGGGCTGGGTGATCAGCCCCAGCATTTT. The chain has TRBV30 and TRBJ1-5, with 8 bases identical to TRBD1. V dropped 3 bases and J dropped 5; count of bases not matched to a gene: 12. From germline, CDR1 is GTSNPN and CDR2 SVGIG (reference sequence). This CDR3 has 16 residues.